A single sample is the source of the 26 T cell receptor beta chains below, sequenced in a study of T cells after yellow fever vaccination. Each CDR3 protein gets one entry after TCRdb re-called the 5' RACE reads with MiXCR. This sample has about 240,000 distinct CDR3 sequences, with 6.9% found just once. The source was CD4+ T cells sorted from PBMCs, collected 15 days after the yellow fever booster vaccination. The receptors stem from a man younger than 45 who received the YFV17D yellow fever vaccine.

This rearrangement joins TRBV7-9 to TRBJ2-6, with a tentative D call TRBD1 (6 bases). CDR1 and CDR2 (germline): SEHNR, FQNEAQ (reference sequence). The CDR3 runs to 17 residues. Trimming removed 6 bases at V and 0 bases at J, with 15 bases between. CDR3 region: CASRHGTPISGANVLTF. The CDR3 region has the DNA TGTGCCAGCAGACATGGGACACCCATCTCTGGGGCCAACGTCCTGACTTTC.

The V and J genes are TRBV11-2 and TRBJ2-1; TRBD2 might be the D (6 bases). The germline V gene has CDR1 SGHAT and CDR2 FQNNGV. V lost 5 bases, J lost 0 bases, and 11 bases lay in between. This CDR3 comprises 15 residues. The CDR3 reads CASSERLDSYNEQFF. For the CDR3, the DNA is TGTGCCAGCAGCGAAAGACTAGACTCCTACAATGAGCAGTTCTTC.

This clonotype was detected ten times or more. V and J are TRBV28 and TRBJ1-1; D is unclear. Germline lookup yields CDR1 MDHEN and CDR2 SYDVKM. Trimming cost V 10 bases and J 9 bases, with 24 bases left between them. The CDR3 runs to 14 residues. Written as DNA, the CDR3 is TGTGCCACCACAGATCCGGACCGCTCGGGGAAAGCTTTCTTT. It codes for CATTDPDRSGKAFF.

This clonotype occurred a few times. The rearrangement uses TRBV20-1 and TRBJ2-7, with 9 bases matching TRBD1. The CDR3 spans 14 residues. CDR1 DFQATT and CDR2 SNEGSKA come from the germline V gene (reference sequence). The CDR3 protein is CSGVPGQGAYEQYF. The CDR3 nucleotides are TGCAGCGGAGTCCCGGGACAGGGAGCCTACGAGCAGTACTTC.

This chain connects TRBV29-1 to TRBJ1-5; TRBD1 matches 11 bases. The CDR3 has 15 amino acids. Germline CDR1 SQVTM, CDR2 ANQGSEA. With 6 bases clipped from V and 0 bases from J, the junction kept 4 bases outside the gene matches. The CDR3 nucleotides are TGCAGCGTAACGGGACAGGGGGGTAGCAATCAGCCCCAGCATTTT. It encodes CSVTGQGGSNQPQHF.

This clonotype has a handful of counts. The genes are TRBV5-1 and TRBJ2-1, with a tentative D call TRBD1 (6 bases). The V end was cut by 7 bases, the J end by 5 bases, with 13 bases between. In germline, CDR1 is SGHRS, CDR2 YFSETQ. The CDR3 has 13 residues. The CDR3 region is CASPQRGNNEQFF. The CDR3 nucleotides read TGCGCCAGCCCCCAGAGGGGGAACAATGAGCAGTTCTTC. Variable domain in full (rest from reference TRBV5-1 and TRBJ2-1): KAGVTQTPRYLIKTRGQQVTLSCSPISGHRSVSWYQQTPGQGLQFLFEYFSETQRNKGNFPGRFSGRQFSNSRSEMNVSTLELGDSALYLCASPQRGNNEQFFGPGTRLTVL.

The V gene is TRBV11-2, the J gene TRBJ2-3; D remains ambiguous. CDR1 and CDR2 from the germline V gene are SGHAT and FQNNGV. The ends were cut back, 8 bases at V and 5 bases at J, with 17 bases in the middle. The CDR3 contains 14 residues. The CDR3 loop is CASDDGPGEDTQYF. The DNA of the CDR3 is TGTGCCAGCGACGACGGTCCCGGTGAAGATACGCAGTATTTT.

This clonotype was seen a handful of times. The chain is built from TRBV5-1 and TRBJ2-7; D gene unclear. This CDR3 is 12 amino acids long. V was pared by 1 base and J by 5 bases, with 7 bases between. Germline V lookup: CDR1 SGHRS, CDR2 YFSETQ. The DNA of the CDR3 is TGCGCCAGCAGCTTGAAGGCCAACGAGCAGTACTTC. Its translation is CASSLKANEQYF.

V usage is TRBV9 and J usage is TRBJ2-2; D possibly uses TRBD1 or TRBD2 (5 bases each). Trimming took off 5 bases at V and 1 base at J, with 9 bases between the two ends. The CDR3 is 14 residues long. In germline, CDR1 is SGDLS, CDR2 YYNGEE. For the CDR3, the DNA is TGTGCCAGCAGAGGGGACCTGAACACCGGGGAGCTGTTTTTT. Encoded protein: CASRGDLNTGELFF.

This clonotype appeared a few times. This chain links TRBV3-1 with TRBJ2-3, with 11 bases identical to TRBD2. Trimming cost V 4 bases and J 5 bases; bases outside gene matches: 11. This CDR3 has 17 residues. Germline CDR1 reads LGHDT; CDR2 reads YNNKEL (reference sequence). CDR3 protein: CASSRWLSGRGGDTQYF. In nucleotides, the CDR3 is TGTGCCAGCAGCCGCTGGCTTAGCGGGAGGGGCGGAGATACGCAGTATTTT.

V is TRBV7-8 and J is TRBJ1-1; TRBD1 matches 9 bases. CDR1 SGHVS and CDR2 FQNEAQ come from the germline V gene. CDR3 length: 16 residues. J lost 1 base, V lost 4 bases, and 7 bases had no gene match. The CDR3 loop is CASSSTGGVGNTEAFF. The CDR3 region has the DNA TGTGCCAGCAGCTCAACAGGGGGCGTGGGGAACACTGAAGCTTTCTTT.

In this sample, this clonotype turned up a few times. V usage is TRBV6-1 and J usage is TRBJ2-1; a weak D match, TRBD2 (6 bases). The CDR3 has 15 amino acids. The V gene lost 6 bases and the J gene lost 4 bases, with 16 bases spanning the gap. The germline V gene has CDR1 MNHNS and CDR2 SASEGT. The DNA of the CDR3 is TGTGCCAGCAGGACGACTAGTTCCGGGTACAATGAGCAGTTCTTC. This gives the protein CASRTTSSGYNEQFF.

DNA for the CDR3: TGCAGTGCTAGAGATCTTCAGGCCGGGAGGCCGAACACCGGGGAGCTGTTTTTT. This translates into CSARDLQAGRPNTGELFF. The chain links TRBV20-1 to TRBJ2-2, with 7 bases fitting TRBD2. The ends lost 0 bases at V and 0 bases at J; junction bases unmatched: 10. The CDR3 length is 18 residues. The germline gives CDR1 DFQATT, CDR2 SNEGSKA (reference sequence).

The chain is built from TRBV10-3 and TRBJ2-2, with 7 bases lining up with TRBD1. The germline V gene encodes CDR1 ENHRY and CDR2 SYGVKD. The CDR3 spans 17 residues. The ends lost 4 bases at V and 0 bases at J; junction bases unmatched: 8. The CDR3 is CAISVRQGPTNTGELFF. Here the CDR3 DNA reads TGTGCCATCAGTGTTCGACAGGGTCCGACGAACACCGGGGAGCTGTTTTTT.

This clonotype was seen ten or more times. The chain carries TRBV2 and TRBJ2-7; tentatively, D is TRBD2 (6 bases). CDR1 is SNHLY, CDR2 FYNNEI, per germline. The length of the CDR3 is 15 residues. V lost 6 bases to trimming and J lost 2 bases, with 17 bases between them. In nucleotides, the CDR3 is TGTGCCAGCAGCATGGGCGGGACGGCCCCCTACGAGCAGTACTTC. Amino acid sequence: CASSMGGTAPYEQYF.

The J gene is TRBJ2-7, the V gene TRBV6-2 or TRBV6-3; D assignment may be TRBD1 or TRBD2 (5 bases each). From germline, CDR1 is MNHEY and CDR2 SVGEGT. This CDR3 region has 17 residues. The ends were cut back, 5 bases at V and 3 bases at J, with 23 bases in the middle. The CDR3 bases are TGTGCCAGCAGTGGAAATATGGGACCCCTGGCCCACTACGAGCAGTACTTC. Residues: CASSGNMGPLAHYEQYF.

This clonotype occurred many times. This chain connects TRBV5-1 to TRBJ2-1; a weak D match, TRBD2 (5 bases). The ends were cut back, 2 bases at V and 7 bases at J, with 10 bases in the middle. The CDR3 loop spans 13 amino acids. CDR1 and CDR2 (germline): SGHRS, YFSETQ. CDR3 DNA sequence: TGCGCCAGCAGCTTCAACCGGGGAAATGAGCAGTTCTTC. Translated, it gives CASSFNRGNEQFF.

The chain joins TRBV9 to TRBJ2-7; TRBD2 is a possible D gene (5 bases). The CDR3 sequence is 15 residues long. Germline CDR1 reads SGDLS; CDR2 reads YYNGEE. V was cut by 0 bases and J by 5 bases, with 15 bases left in between. The CDR3 spells CASSVELAPTDEQYF. CDR3 DNA: TGTGCCAGCAGCGTAGAGCTAGCCCCCACGGACGAGCAGTACTTC.

This clonotype has at least ten counts. The chain uses TRBV7-2 and TRBJ2-5; 9 bases agree with TRBD1. The CDR3 contains 15 residues. J gave up 12 bases and V 4 bases, and 15 bases lay outside the gene matches. The V gene's germline CDR1 is SGHTA and CDR2 FQGNSA. The CDR3 coding sequence is TGTGCCAGCAGCTCACTCCCGGGACAGGGTATTTTGGAGTACTTC. Residues: CASSSLPGQGILEYF.

The chain combines TRBV28 with TRBJ2-1, with D tentatively TRBD1 or TRBD2 (6 bases each). The V and J ends lost 8 bases and 2 bases respectively, with 16 bases between them. Germline CDR1 reads MDHEN; CDR2 reads SYDVKM. The CDR3 consists of 15 residues. The CDR3 DNA is TGTGCCAGCTGCGAAGGGGGGCAAACCTACAATGAGCAGTTCTTC. Residues: CASCEGGQTYNEQFF.

This clonotype was seen only a few times. The rearrangement uses TRBV5-1 and TRBJ2-6; a possible D gene is TRBD2 (5 bases). The CDR3 covers 15 residues. V was trimmed by 3 bases and J by 4 bases, leaving 11 bases between them. Germline values: CDR1 SGHRS, CDR2 YFSETQ. CDR3 sequence reads: CASSSGNSGANVLTF. The CDR3 DNA is TGCGCCAGCAGCTCCGGGAATTCGGGGGCCAACGTCCTGACTTTC.

This clonotype was detected ten times or more. V gene TRBV12-3 or TRBV12-4 combines with J gene TRBJ2-3, with D possibly matching TRBD2 (6 bases). There are 12 residues in the CDR3. The V end was cut by 6 bases, the J end by 4 bases, with 8 bases between. CDR3: CASSWRADTQYF. For the CDR3, the DNA is TGTGCCAGCAGCTGGAGGGCAGATACGCAGTATTTT.

The chain couples TRBV7-3 to TRBJ2-1, with D tentatively TRBD2 (6 bases). Germline V lookup: CDR1 SGHTA, CDR2 FQGTGA. The CDR3 sequence is 14 residues long. V lost 2 bases and J 10 bases, leaving 15 bases between the germline ends. CDR3 loop: CASSLASAGGEQFF. The DNA for the CDR3 is TGTGCCAGCAGCTTAGCTAGCGCCGGAGGGGAGCAGTTCTTC.

CDR3 sequence (DNA): TGTGCCTGGAGTGTAGGTCGAGGGTTCCAAGAGACCCAGTACTTC. Protein sequence: CAWSVGRGFQETQYF. The chain joins TRBV30 to TRBJ2-5, with D possibly matching TRBD2 (5 bases). The V end lost 0 bases, the J end lost 1 base, and 12 bases lay between the germline ends. Germline assignment: CDR1 GTSNPN and CDR2 SVGIG (reference sequence). CDR3 size: 15 residues.

V usage is TRBV20-1 and J usage is TRBJ2-1; D ambiguous. The CDR3 consists of 16 residues. The germline gives CDR1 DFQATT, CDR2 SNEGSKA (reference sequence). The CDR3 reads CCSRDSSLRNGNEQFF. For the CDR3, the DNA is TGCTGTTCTAGAGATTCTTCCCTCCGTAATGGTAATGAGCAGTTCTTC.

The genes are TRBV29-1 and TRBJ2-3; D perhaps matches TRBD2 (5 bases). Trimming removed 3 bases at V and 0 bases at J, with 13 bases between. Germline-derived CDR1 and CDR2 are SQVTM and ANQGSEA. The CDR3 loop spans 15 amino acids. CDR3 in DNA: TGCAGCGTTGAGGGGAGCAGGAGGAGCACAGATACGCAGTATTTT. It encodes CSVEGSRRSTDTQYF.